Listed below are T cell receptor beta chains from one sample, sequenced in a study of T cells in Graves' hyperthyroidism and ophthalmopathy. TCRdb re-analysed the multiplex PCR reads in MiXCR, keeping a single row per CDR3 protein. The sample yields roughly 800,000 distinct CDR3 sequences, around 39% seen once. Sequencing was performed on blood. These receptors were taken from a young man with Graves' hyperthyroidism. Both conserved end residues are part of each CDR3. A D gene is named only where the DNA matches it firmly. Clone size is given for some rows only: seen once, a few or many times, or a class if the clone is expanded.

clone size: -
V gene: TRBV11-2
J gene: TRBJ2-5
D gene: -
CDR3 DNA: TGTGCCAACAGCTTAGACGAGACCCAGTACTTC
CDR3 protein: CANSLDETQYF

clone size: many
V gene: TRBV10-3
J gene: TRBJ1-1
D gene: -
CDR3 DNA: TGTGCCATCAGTGAGCCAGGGAAGAACACTGAAGCTTTCTTT
CDR3 protein: CAISEPGKNTEAFF

clone size: many
V gene: TRBV7-9
J gene: TRBJ2-2
D gene: -
CDR3 DNA: TGTGCCAGCAGCGACCGGGCCGGGGAGCTGTTTTTT
CDR3 protein: CASSDRAGELFF

clone size: -
V gene: TRBV2
J gene: TRBJ2-5
D gene: -
CDR3 DNA: TGTGCCAGCAGCCAACGGCAGCTAGCGGAGGGGGGAGAGACCCAGTACTTC
CDR3 protein: CASSQRQLAEGGETQYF

clone size: few
V gene: TRBV20-1
J gene: TRBJ2-7
D gene: -
CDR3 DNA: TGCAGTGCTAGAGATAGGGCAGCAGTTCTTCTCTACGAGCAGTACTTC
CDR3 protein: CSARDRAAVLLYEQYF

clone size: -
V gene: TRBV2
J gene: TRBJ1-1
D gene: TRBD1
CDR3 DNA: TGTGCCAGCAGCCCGACAGGGTTTCCTGAAGCTTTCTTT
CDR3 protein: CASSPTGFPEAFF

clone size: many
V gene: TRBV29-1
J gene: TRBJ2-2
D gene: TRBD2
CDR3 DNA: TGCAGCGTTAGGGGTGGGACTACGAACACCGGGGAGCTGTTTTTT
CDR3 protein: CSVRGGTTNTGELFF

clone size: -
V gene: TRBV7-2
J gene: TRBJ2-7
D gene: TRBD1
CDR3 DNA: TGTGCCAGCAGCCCCCAGACAGGGGTCCACGAGCAGTACTTC
CDR3 protein: CASSPQTGVHEQYF

clone size: many
V gene: TRBV7-9
J gene: TRBJ2-7
D gene: -
CDR3 DNA: TGTGCCAGCAGCTACCCGTCCTACGAGCAGTACTTC
CDR3 protein: CASSYPSYEQYF

clone size: -
V gene: TRBV5-6
J gene: TRBJ2-7
D gene: TRBD1
CDR3 DNA: TGTGCCTGGAACTGGGGGACAGGGGGGATCTACGAGCAGTACTTC
CDR3 protein: CAWNWGTGGIYEQYF

clone size: -
V gene: TRBV7-9
J gene: TRBJ1-2
D gene: -
CDR3 DNA: TGTGCCAGCAGCCCCACAGGTCCTTTATATGGCTACACCTTC
CDR3 protein: CASSPTGPLYGYTF

clone size: many
V gene: TRBV15
J gene: TRBJ1-3
D gene: -
CDR3 DNA: TGTGCCACCAGCAGAGATTACCGAGTCGACGGAAACACCATATATTTT
CDR3 protein: CATSRDYRVDGNTIYF

clone size: many
V gene: TRBV29-1
J gene: TRBJ2-2
D gene: -
CDR3 DNA: TGCAGCGTTGACAGGGCGAACACCGGGGAGCTGTTTTTT
CDR3 protein: CSVDRANTGELFF

clone size: many
V gene: TRBV7-9
J gene: TRBJ2-7
D gene: -
CDR3 DNA: TGTGCCAGCAGCTTCTCTGAGACCTACGAGCAGTACTTC
CDR3 protein: CASSFSETYEQYF

clone size: -
V gene: TRBV6-6
J gene: TRBJ2-2
D gene: TRBD1
CDR3 DNA: TGTGCCAGCAGTGAGTGGACAGGGGCCCGGAGGAGAGAGCTGTTTTTT
CDR3 protein: CASSEWTGARRRELFF

clone size: many
V gene: TRBV19
J gene: TRBJ2-2
D gene: -
CDR3 DNA: TGTGCCAGTAGTACAACGAACACCGGGGAGCTGTTTTTT
CDR3 protein: CASSTTNTGELFF

clone size: many
V gene: TRBV2
J gene: TRBJ1-2
D gene: -
CDR3 DNA: TGTGCCAGCAGAGCCCAGGGATCGATCTACACCTTC
CDR3 protein: CASRAQGSIYTF

clone size: many
V gene: TRBV20-1
J gene: TRBJ1-6
D gene: -
CDR3 DNA: TGCAGTGCTAGAGTGGCGACAGCAAATTCACCCCTTCACTTT
CDR3 protein: CSARVATANSPLHF

clone size: -
V gene: TRBV29-1
J gene: TRBJ1-1
D gene: TRBD1
CDR3 DNA: TGCAGCGTTGAGCGGGACAGGGGAAGCACTGAAGCTTTCTTT
CDR3 protein: CSVERDRGSTEAFF

clone size: many
V gene: TRBV29-1
J gene: TRBJ1-3
D gene: -
CDR3 DNA: TGCAGCGTTTTGGACCCCGTCTTTGGAAACACCATATATTTT
CDR3 protein: CSVLDPVFGNTIYF

clone size: many
V gene: TRBV5-1
J gene: TRBJ1-5
D gene: TRBD1
CDR3 DNA: TGCGCCAGCAGCGAGACAGGGACAGGGGGACAGCCCCAGCATTTT
CDR3 protein: CASSETGTGGQPQHF

clone size: -
V gene: TRBV25-1
J gene: TRBJ2-7
D gene: TRBD2
CDR3 DNA: TGTGCCAGCAGCCAAGCCCCGCCATCCCTAGCGGGAATCTACGAGCAGTACTTC
CDR3 protein: CASSQAPPSLAGIYEQYF

clone size: many
V gene: TRBV15
J gene: TRBJ1-1
D gene: -
CDR3 DNA: TGTGCCACCAGCAGAGATCCGAACACTGAAGCTTTCTTT
CDR3 protein: CATSRDPNTEAFF

clone size: -
V gene: TRBV25-1
J gene: TRBJ1-5
D gene: -
CDR3 DNA: TGTGCCAGCAGCGTTGTGAGGGATGGTCAGCCCCAGCATTTT
CDR3 protein: CASSVVRDGQPQHF

clone size: -
V gene: TRBV13
J gene: TRBJ2-2
D gene: -
CDR3 DNA: TGTGCCAGCAGCTCTGAAGGGGGGGCAGCGAACACCGGGGAGCTGTTTTTT
CDR3 protein: CASSSEGGAANTGELFF

clone size: many
V gene: TRBV7-9
J gene: TRBJ2-7
D gene: -
CDR3 DNA: TGTGCCAGCAGCCCAAATATTATAGTGGGCGAGCAGTACTTC
CDR3 protein: CASSPNIIVGEQYF

clone size: -
V gene: TRBV5-5
J gene: TRBJ1-2
D gene: -
CDR3 DNA: TGTGCCAGCAGCGCAAACCCCCGGGACTCAAACTATGGCTACACCTTC
CDR3 protein: CASSANPRDSNYGYTF

clone size: many
V gene: TRBV29-1
J gene: TRBJ1-1
D gene: -
CDR3 DNA: TGCAGCGTTGGTATCAGGCTAAACACTGAAGCTTTCTTT
CDR3 protein: CSVGIRLNTEAFF

clone size: -
V gene: TRBV13
J gene: TRBJ2-2
D gene: -
CDR3 DNA: TGTGCCAGCAGTCCTACGTCGGCGAACACCGGGGAGCTGTTTTTT
CDR3 protein: CASSPTSANTGELFF

clone size: -
V gene: TRBV20-1
J gene: TRBJ2-5
D gene: -
CDR3 DNA: TGCAGTGCTAGCCCCTTCGCGGGGCGCCAAGAGACCCAGTACTTC
CDR3 protein: CSASPFAGRQETQYF

clone size: -
V gene: TRBV7-2
J gene: TRBJ2-1
D gene: TRBD2
CDR3 DNA: TGTGCCAGCAGCTTAGGACTAGCGGGAGGGCCTTGGGATGAGCAGTTCTTC
CDR3 protein: CASSLGLAGGPWDEQFF

clone size: many
V gene: TRBV19
J gene: TRBJ2-7
D gene: TRBD2
CDR3 DNA: TGTGCCAGTAGTCCGGGGGAGGGTACGTACGAGCAGTACTTC
CDR3 protein: CASSPGEGTYEQYF